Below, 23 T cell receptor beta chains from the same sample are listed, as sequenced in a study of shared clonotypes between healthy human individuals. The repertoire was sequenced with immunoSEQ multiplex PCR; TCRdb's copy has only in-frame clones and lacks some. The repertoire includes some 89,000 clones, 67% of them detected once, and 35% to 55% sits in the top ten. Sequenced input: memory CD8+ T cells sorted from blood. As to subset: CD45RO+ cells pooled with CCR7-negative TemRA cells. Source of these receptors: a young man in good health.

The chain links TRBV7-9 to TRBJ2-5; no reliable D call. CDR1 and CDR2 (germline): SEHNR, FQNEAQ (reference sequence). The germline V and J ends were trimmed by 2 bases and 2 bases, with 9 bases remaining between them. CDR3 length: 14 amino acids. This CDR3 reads CASSLKGNQETQYF. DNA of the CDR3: TGTGCCAGCAGCTTAAAAGGCAATCAAGAGACCCAGTACTTC.

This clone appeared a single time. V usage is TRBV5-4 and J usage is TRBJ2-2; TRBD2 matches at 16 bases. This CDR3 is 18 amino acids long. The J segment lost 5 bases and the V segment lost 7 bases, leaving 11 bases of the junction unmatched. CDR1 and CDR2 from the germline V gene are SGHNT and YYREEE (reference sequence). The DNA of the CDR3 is TGTGCCAGCGCCCAGGGGACTAGCGGGAGGGGTAGTACCGGGGAGCTGTTTTTT. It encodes CASAQGTSGRGSTGELFF.

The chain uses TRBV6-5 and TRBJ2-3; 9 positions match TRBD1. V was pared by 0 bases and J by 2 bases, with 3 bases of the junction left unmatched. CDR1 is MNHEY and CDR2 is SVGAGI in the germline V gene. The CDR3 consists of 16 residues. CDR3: CASSYSTGGYTDTQYF. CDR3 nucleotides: TGTGCCAGCAGTTACTCGACAGGGGGGTACACAGATACGCAGTATTTT.

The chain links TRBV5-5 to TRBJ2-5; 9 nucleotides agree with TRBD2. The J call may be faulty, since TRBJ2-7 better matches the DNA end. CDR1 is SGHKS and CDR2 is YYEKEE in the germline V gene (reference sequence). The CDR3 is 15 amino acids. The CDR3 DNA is TGTGCCAGCATTCGATTAGCGGGAGAATCGGGCGAGCAGTACTTC. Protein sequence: CASIRLAGESGEQYF.

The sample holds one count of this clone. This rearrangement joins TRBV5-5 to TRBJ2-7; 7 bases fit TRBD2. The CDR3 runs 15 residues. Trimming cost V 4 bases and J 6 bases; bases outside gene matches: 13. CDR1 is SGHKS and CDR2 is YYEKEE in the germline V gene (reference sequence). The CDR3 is CASSAPAGVSGEQYF. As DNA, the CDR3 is TGTGCCAGCAGCGCTCCGGCGGGAGTATCGGGCGAGCAGTACTTC.

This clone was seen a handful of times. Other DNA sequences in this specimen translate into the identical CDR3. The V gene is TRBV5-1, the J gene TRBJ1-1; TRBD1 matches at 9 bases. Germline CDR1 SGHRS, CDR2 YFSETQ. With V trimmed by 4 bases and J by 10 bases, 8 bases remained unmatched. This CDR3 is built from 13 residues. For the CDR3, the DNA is TGCGCCAGCAGCGTCCTACAGGGGGCAAGAGCTTTCTTT. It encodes CASSVLQGARAFF.

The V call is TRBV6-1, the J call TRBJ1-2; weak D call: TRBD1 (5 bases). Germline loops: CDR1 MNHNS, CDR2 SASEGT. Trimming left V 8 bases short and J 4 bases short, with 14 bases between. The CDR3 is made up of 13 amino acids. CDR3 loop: CASQPLGLYGYTF. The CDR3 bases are TGTGCCAGCCAACCCTTGGGGCTCTATGGCTACACCTTC.

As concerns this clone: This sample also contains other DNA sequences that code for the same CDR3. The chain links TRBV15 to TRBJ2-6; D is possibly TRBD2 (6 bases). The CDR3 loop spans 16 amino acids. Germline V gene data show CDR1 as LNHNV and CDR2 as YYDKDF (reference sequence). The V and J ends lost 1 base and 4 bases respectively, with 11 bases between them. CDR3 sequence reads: CATSRAGDSGANVLTF. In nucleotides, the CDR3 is TGTGCCACCAGCAGAGCGGGGGATTCCGGGGCCAACGTCCTGACTTTC.

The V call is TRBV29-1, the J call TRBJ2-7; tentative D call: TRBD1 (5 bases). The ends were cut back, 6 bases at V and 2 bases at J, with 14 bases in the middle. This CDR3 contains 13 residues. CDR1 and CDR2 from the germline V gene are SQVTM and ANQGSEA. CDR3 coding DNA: TGCAGCGTATCGACAGTCAGCGCCTACGAGCAGTACTTC. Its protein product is CSVSTVSAYEQYF.

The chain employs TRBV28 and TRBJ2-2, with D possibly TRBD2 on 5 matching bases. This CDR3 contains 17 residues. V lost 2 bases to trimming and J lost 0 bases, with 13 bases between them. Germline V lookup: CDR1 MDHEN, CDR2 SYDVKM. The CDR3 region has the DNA TGTGCCAGCAGTTTAGTCGGGGTGTCCTCGAACACCGGGGAGCTGTTTTTT. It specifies CASSLVGVSSNTGELFF.

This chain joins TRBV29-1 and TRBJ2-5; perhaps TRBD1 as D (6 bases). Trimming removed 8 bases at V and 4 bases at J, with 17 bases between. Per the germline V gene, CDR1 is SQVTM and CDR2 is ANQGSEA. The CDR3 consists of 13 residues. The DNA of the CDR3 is TGCAGCAGCACCGGGACAACAATAGAGACCCAGTACTTC. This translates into CSSTGTTIETQYF.

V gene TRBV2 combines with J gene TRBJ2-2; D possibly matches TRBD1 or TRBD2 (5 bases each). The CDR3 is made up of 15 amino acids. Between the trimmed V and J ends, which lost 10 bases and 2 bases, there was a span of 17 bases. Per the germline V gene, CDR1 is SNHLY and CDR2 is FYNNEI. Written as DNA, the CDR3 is TGTGCCACCACCTGGGACGGAAGAAACACCGGGGAGCTGTTTTTT. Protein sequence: CATTWDGRNTGELFF.

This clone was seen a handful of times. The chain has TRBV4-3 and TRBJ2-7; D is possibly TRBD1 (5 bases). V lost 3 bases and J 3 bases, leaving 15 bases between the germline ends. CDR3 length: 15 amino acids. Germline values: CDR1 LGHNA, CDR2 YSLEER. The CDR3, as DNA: TGCGCCAGCAGCCAGGAGCAGGGTAGGGGCTACGAGCAGTACTTC. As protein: CASSQEQGRGYEQYF.

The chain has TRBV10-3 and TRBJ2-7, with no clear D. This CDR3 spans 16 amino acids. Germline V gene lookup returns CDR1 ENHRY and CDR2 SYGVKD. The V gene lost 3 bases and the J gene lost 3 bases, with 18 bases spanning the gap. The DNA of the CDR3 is TGTGCCATCAGTGATAGGTGGTTGAGTGGGTTCTACGAGCAGTACTTC. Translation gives CAISDRWLSGFYEQYF.

The CDR3 reads CASTPGLAEGEPYEQYF. The CDR3, as DNA: TGTGCCAGCACCCCGGGACTAGCGGAGGGGGAGCCCTACGAGCAGTACTTC. The V and J genes are TRBV28 and TRBJ2-7, with 11 bases fitting TRBD2. The CDR3 is 17 amino acids. J lost 2 bases, V lost 7 bases, and 13 bases had no gene match. Germline values: CDR1 MDHEN, CDR2 SYDVKM.

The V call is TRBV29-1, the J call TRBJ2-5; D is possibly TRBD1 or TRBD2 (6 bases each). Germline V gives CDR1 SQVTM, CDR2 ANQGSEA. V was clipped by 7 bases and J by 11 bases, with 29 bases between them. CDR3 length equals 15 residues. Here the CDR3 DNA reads TGCAGCGCCGCTGGGGGCATGGGGGGATCCTACGCGCAGTACTTC. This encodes CSAAGGMGGSYAQYF. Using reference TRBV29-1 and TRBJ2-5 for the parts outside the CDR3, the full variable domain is SAVISQKPSRDICQRGTSLTIQCQVDSQVTMMFWYRQQPGQSLTLIATANQGSEATYESGFVIDKFPISRPNLTFSTLTVSNMSPEDSSIYLCSAAGGMGGSYAQYFGPGTRLLVL.

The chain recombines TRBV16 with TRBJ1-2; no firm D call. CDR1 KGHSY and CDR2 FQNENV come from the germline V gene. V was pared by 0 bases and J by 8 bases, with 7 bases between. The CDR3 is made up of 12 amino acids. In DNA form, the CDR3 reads TGTGCCAGCAGCCAATCGGGGAACGGCTACACCTTC. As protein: CASSQSGNGYTF.

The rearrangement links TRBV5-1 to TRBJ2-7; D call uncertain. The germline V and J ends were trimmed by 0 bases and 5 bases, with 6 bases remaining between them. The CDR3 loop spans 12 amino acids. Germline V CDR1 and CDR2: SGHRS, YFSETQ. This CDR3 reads CASSLDGNEQYF. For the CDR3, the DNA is TGCGCCAGCAGCTTGGACGGCAACGAGCAGTACTTC.

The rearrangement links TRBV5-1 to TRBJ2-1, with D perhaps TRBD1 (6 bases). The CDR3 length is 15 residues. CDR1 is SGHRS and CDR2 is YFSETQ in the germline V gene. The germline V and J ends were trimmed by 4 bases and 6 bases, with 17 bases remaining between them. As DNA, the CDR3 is TGCGCCAGCAGCCCCGGCTGGGGGCTGTTCAATGAGCAGTTCTTC. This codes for CASSPGWGLFNEQFF. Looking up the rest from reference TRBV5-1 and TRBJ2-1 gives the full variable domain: KAGVTQTPRYLIKTRGQQVTLSCSPISGHRSVSWYQQTPGQGLQFLFEYFSETQRNKGNFPGRFSGRQFSNSRSEMNVSTLELGDSALYLCASSPGWGLFNEQFFGPGTRLTVL.

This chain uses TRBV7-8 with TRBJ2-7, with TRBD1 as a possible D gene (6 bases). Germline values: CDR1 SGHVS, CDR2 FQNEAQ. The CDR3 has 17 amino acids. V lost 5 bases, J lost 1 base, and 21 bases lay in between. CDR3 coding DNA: TGTGCCAGCAGCCCTAGAGTTGGGGGCGCTCGGTCCTACGAGCAGTACTTC. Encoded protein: CASSPRVGGARSYEQYF. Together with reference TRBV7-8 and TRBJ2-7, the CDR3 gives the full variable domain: GAGVSQSPRYKVAKRGQDVALRCDPISGHVSLFWYQQALGQGPEFLTYFQNEAQLDKSGLPSDRFFAERPEGSVSTLKIQRTQQEDSAVYLCASSPRVGGARSYEQYFGPGTRLTVT.

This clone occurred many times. CDR3 region: CATGPGASSTDTQYF. CDR3 in DNA: TGTGCCACCGGCCCGGGAGCATCGAGCACAGATACGCAGTATTTT. This chain joins TRBV7-3 and TRBJ2-3, with D perhaps matching TRBD2 (6 bases). V was pared by 10 bases and J by 0 bases, with 17 bases between. The germline V gene encodes CDR1 SGHTA and CDR2 FQGTGA. The CDR3 totals 15 residues.

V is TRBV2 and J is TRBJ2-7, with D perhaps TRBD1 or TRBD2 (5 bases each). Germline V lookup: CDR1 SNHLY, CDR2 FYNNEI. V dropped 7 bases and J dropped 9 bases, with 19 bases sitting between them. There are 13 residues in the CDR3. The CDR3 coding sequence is TGTGCCAGCACTTGGGACCCTGACGCGGGGCAGTACTTC. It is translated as CASTWDPDAGQYF.

The CDR3 DNA reads as TGTGCCAGTAGGTCAGGCCGATATAGCAATCAGCCCCAGCATTTT. It codes for CASRSGRYSNQPQHF. This rearrangement joins TRBV19 to TRBJ1-5; no definite D call. The CDR3 has 15 residues. Germline loops: CDR1 LNHDA, CDR2 SQIVND (reference sequence). V gave up 6 bases and J gave up 0 bases, with 12 bases separating them.